This T cell receptor (beta chain) was captured in a study of blood T cell repertoires in COVID-19. For the study at large: Sites across the United States, Italy and Spain contributed samples from acute and convalescent COVID-19. The cDNA or gDNA used as material had been derived from T cells, B-cell-depleted T cells, or PBMCs.

Assay used: immunoSEQ multiplex PCR; TCRdb lists only in-frame clones, some missing. The data show some 150,000 clones, around 83% seen once. Sequencing used peripheral blood. This receptor was identified in a man in his forties with acute or convalescent COVID-19.

CDR3 in DNA: TGTGCCAGCTGCCAGGGGGCAACTAATGAAAAACTGTTTTTT. Amino acid sequence: CASCQGATNEKLFF. The chain couples TRBV5-8 to TRBJ1-4; 7 bases map to TRBD1. The CDR3 is 14 residues long. From germline, CDR1 is SGHTS and CDR2 YDEGEE. The junction had 3 bases not matched to a gene; V was cut back by 7 bases and J by 0 bases.